Here is one T cell receptor beta chain with its context. This clonotype was seen repeatedly, ten times or more. Its antigen target is currently unknown. One base away there is no much larger clone; base qualities are not given. Moderately to severely active disease, a Clinical Activity Score of at least 3, a NOSPECS grade of at least 4, and a duration under 3 months were present in ophthalmopathy patients. Patients with uncontrolled infections, other autoimmune diseases, pregnancy or lactation were excluded. Diagnoses were based on clinical symptoms, serum thyroxine and TRAb, thyroid ultrasound and orbital computed tomography. PBMCs were separated from roughly 10 ml of fresh peripheral blood using Ficoll-Paque density gradient centrifugation. Total RNA was extracted using Trizol reagent, and RNA quality was assessed on an Agilent 2100 Bioanalyzer. The TCR beta CDR3 regions were amplified from the RNA transcripts. The TCR CDR3 was subjected to a first round of RT-PCR using the HTBI primer set and the Qiagen OneStep RT-PCR kit. Libraries were constructed in a second round of multiplex PCR, after which size selection and purification were performed. Paired-end sequencing of the libraries was performed with 100 bp reads on an Illumina HiSeq2000. In the original analysis: SOAPnuke was used to process the raw data, throwing out any read that contained adapters or uncalled bases, had a mean Phred below 15, or lacked an exact constant-primer or identifier match. High-quality paired reads were merged with COPE v1.2.5, and unique nucleotide sequences were defined as clonotypes. Clonotypes were aligned to IMGT TRBV, TRBD and TRBJ reference segments using MiTCR v1.1. Only V-J combinations with frequency above 0.0001, covering 99% to 99.2% of repertoires, were analysed. The TCS score was defined as F50 (clonal expansion) divided by E x V (chaos), with BLOSUM62-based TCRdist calculated between CDR3 peptides within each V-J. Welch's t-statistics and random forest reduced 500 to 650 V-J features to about 13, which were used in a naive Bayes classifier (R e1071). TCRdb trimmed the raw reads at Q25, called clones with MiXCR and kept productive beta chains. Entries that share a CDR3 protein sequence are merged under the most common genes and DNA. TCRdb's processing, not the authors', yielded these V and J calls. The sample data list fewer than 550,000 distinct CDR3 sequences, and roughly a quarter of these were observed just once. The top ten constitute 10% to 12% of the sample.

CDR3 length: 14 amino acids, cysteine to phenylalanine. Of all the DNA, just the CDR3 is kept, 42 bases in frame from base 1. The germline V end is reduced by 3 bases and the J end by 5 bases; junction bases left unmatched: 5. Sequences LNHDA (CDR1) and SQIVND (CDR2) are obtained from the germline V gene (reference sequence). The data were obtained in a study of T cells in Graves' hyperthyroidism and ophthalmopathy (dated by TCRdb to between 2017 and 2020). Study-level background: Peripheral blood was collected at initial diagnosis, before any treatment. A discovery cohort of about 96 patients, roughly 40 with Graves' ophthalmopathy and 57 with stable Graves' hyperthyroidism, was used to find distinguishing TCR V-J signatures. Whether ophthalmopathy could be predicted prospectively was tested in an independent validation cohort made up of under 20 hyperthyroidism patients plus 17 patients who later progressed to ophthalmopathy. The roughly 91 discovery patients were randomly split 7:3 into training and test sets. In addition, the study compared T-cell repertoires in thyroid tissue and in blood from roughly 6 Graves' hyperthyroidism patients. After blood sampling, hyperthyroidism patients were treated with methimazole at a starting dose of 30 mg daily, and ophthalmopathy patients were treated with high-dose intravenous methylprednisolone. The paper reports TCR Vbeta CDR3 sequencing of approximately 130 peripheral blood samples: some 41 ophthalmopathy, roughly 74 hyperthyroidism and around 17 progressor patients. General conclusions and limits of the study: Most expanded thyroid clonotypes (frequency above 0.001) were also detected in blood, suggesting blood repertoires may reflect thyroid immune responses. In cross-validation, a model built on a 13 V-J signature told ophthalmopathy apart from stable hyperthyroidism with about 90% sensitivity and roughly 81% specificity, and in testing the same model reached 80%/75%. No statistical method was used to fix the sample size in advance, and group allocation was not hidden from the investigators. In validation, the model predicted progression to ophthalmopathy with 65% to 71% sensitivity and 72% to 85% specificity, a median of roughly seven months before onset.

The sequence derives from a woman aged 30 to 39 with Graves' ophthalmopathy. The chain links TRBV19 with TRBJ1-1, and 8 junction bases match TRBD1. Sequenced material: blood. The CDR3 protein is CASSIQGAGTEAFF. The DNA sequence is given as TGTGCCAGTAGTATTCAGGGGGCGGGAACTGAAGCTTTCTTT.